A single sample is the source of the 10 T cell receptor beta chains below, sequenced in a study of blood T cell repertoires in COVID-19. Measured with immunoSEQ multiplex PCR; TCRdb has only the in-frame clones, and not every one. This table holds 220,000 or so clones, about 90% found once. Sequenced sample: PBMCs or T cells enriched from blood (not recorded which). Receptor source: a man younger than 45 who had been exposed to COVID-19.

The gene calls are TRBV29-1 and TRBJ1-1; 8 bases fit TRBD1. The germline gives CDR1 SQVTM, CDR2 ANQGSEA. J was trimmed by 5 bases and V by 6 bases; bases with no gene match: 5. The CDR3 sequence is 12 residues long. The CDR3 nucleotides read TGCAGCGTCAACAGGGGGAGGACTGAAGCTTTCTTT. Its translation is CSVNRGRTEAFF.

The chain joins TRBV18 to TRBJ1-4; D remains ambiguous. Trimming left V 3 bases short and J 0 bases short, with 8 bases between. This CDR3 comprises 15 residues. CDR1 is KGHSH, CDR2 LQKENI, per germline. The DNA of the CDR3 is TGTGCCAGCTCACCCACAGCTCCAACTAATGAAAAACTGTTTTTT. Translated: CASSPTAPTNEKLFF.

This chain uses TRBV11-1 with TRBJ2-7, with D perhaps matching TRBD1 (6 bases). Trimming removed 4 bases at V and 5 bases at J, with 21 bases between. Germline assignment: CDR1 SGHAT and CDR2 FQDESV (reference sequence). The length of the CDR3 is 16 residues. In DNA, the CDR3 is TGTGCCAGCAGCTCCAAGGGGGTCGGGGACGCCCACGAGCAGTACTTC. It is translated as CASSSKGVGDAHEQYF.

The V gene is TRBV5-5, the J gene TRBJ1-2; 9 bases map to TRBD1. The V and J ends lost 0 bases and 4 bases, in that order; junction bases with no gene match: 10. The CDR3 spans 17 residues. CDR1 is SGHKS, CDR2 YYEKEE, per germline (reference sequence). CDR3 DNA: TGTGCCAGCAGCTTGGCCCCTCCGGGACAGGGAGTCTATGGCTACACCTTC. Translating it yields CASSLAPPGQGVYGYTF. The entire variable domain, with the rest obtained from reference TRBV5-5 and TRBJ1-2, is as follows: DAGVTQSPTHLIKTRGQQVTLRCSPISGHKSVSWYQQVLGQGPQFIFQYYEKEERGRGNFPDRFSARQFPNYSSELNVNALLLGDSALYLCASSLAPPGQGVYGYTFGSGTRLTVV.

This chain joins TRBV10-3 and TRBJ1-5; tentatively, D is TRBD1 (6 bases). With 6 bases removed from V and 8 bases from J, the gap between germline ends came to 14 bases. The CDR3 runs 13 residues. In germline, CDR1 is ENHRY, CDR2 SYGVKD. CDR3 in DNA: TGTGCCATCAGCGACAGGCAGGTGGAGCCCCAGCATTTT. Translation gives CAISDRQVEPQHF.

This chain links TRBV14 with TRBJ2-1; TRBD2 matches at 9 bases. The CDR3 has 16 residues. Unmatched junction bases numbered 11, after V lost 4 bases and J lost 7 bases. The germline V gene encodes CDR1 SGHDN and CDR2 FVKESK. The CDR3 sequence: CASSLETLAGRNEQFF. The CDR3 nucleotides read TGTGCCAGCAGCCTCGAGACCCTAGCGGGGAGGAATGAGCAGTTCTTC.

The rearrangement joins TRBV10-1 to TRBJ2-1; 8 bases agree with TRBD2. The CDR3 is 13 amino acids. In germline, CDR1 is WNHNN, CDR2 SYGVQD (reference sequence). Trimming removed 8 bases from V and 3 bases from J; junction bases left unmatched: 3. This chain's CDR3 is CASPGLGYNEQFF. In DNA form, the CDR3 reads TGCGCCAGCCCGGGACTAGGCTACAATGAGCAGTTCTTC.

The chain carries TRBV5-1 and TRBJ2-5; TRBD2 agrees at 7 bases. The CDR3 loop spans 16 amino acids. With V trimmed by 4 bases and J by 4 bases, 13 bases remained unmatched. From germline, CDR1 is SGHRS and CDR2 YFSETQ. DNA for the CDR3: TGCGCCAGCAGCCTGGGCGGGGGAATCCGGGTAGAGACCCAGTACTTC. Encoded protein: CASSLGGGIRVETQYF.

This chain uses TRBV5-1 with TRBJ2-5, with TRBD2 matching 9 bases. The V segment lost 0 bases and the J segment 1 base; nucleotides outside the gene matches: 4. This CDR3 is 16 amino acids long. CDR1 SGHRS and CDR2 YFSETQ come from the germline V gene. The CDR3 DNA reads TGCGCCAGCAGCTTGGAGGCTAGCGGGGCCCAAGAGACCCAGTACTTC. Amino acid sequence: CASSLEASGAQETQYF.

The rearrangement uses TRBV5-1 and TRBJ2-2; 7 nucleotides line up with TRBD1. CDR3 length: 16 residues. Germline CDR1 and CDR2: SGHRS and YFSETQ. J gave up 5 bases and V 0 bases, and 7 bases lay outside the gene matches. This CDR3 reads CASSLATGAITGELFF. The CDR3 nucleotides read TGCGCCAGCAGCTTGGCTACAGGGGCGATAACCGGGGAGCTGTTTTTT.